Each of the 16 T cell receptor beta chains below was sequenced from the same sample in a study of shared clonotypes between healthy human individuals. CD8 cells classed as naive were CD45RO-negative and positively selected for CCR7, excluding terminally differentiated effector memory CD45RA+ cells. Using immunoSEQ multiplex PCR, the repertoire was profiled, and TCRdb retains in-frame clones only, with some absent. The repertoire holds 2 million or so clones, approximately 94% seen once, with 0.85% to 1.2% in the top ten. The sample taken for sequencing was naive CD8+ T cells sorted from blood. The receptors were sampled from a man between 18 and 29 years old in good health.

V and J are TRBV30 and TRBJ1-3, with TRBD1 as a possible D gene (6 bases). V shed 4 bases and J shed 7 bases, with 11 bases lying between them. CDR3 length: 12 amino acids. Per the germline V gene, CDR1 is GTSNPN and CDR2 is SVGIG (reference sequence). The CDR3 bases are TGTGCCTGGACAACAGGGAGTAACACCATATATTTT. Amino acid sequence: CAWTTGSNTIYF.

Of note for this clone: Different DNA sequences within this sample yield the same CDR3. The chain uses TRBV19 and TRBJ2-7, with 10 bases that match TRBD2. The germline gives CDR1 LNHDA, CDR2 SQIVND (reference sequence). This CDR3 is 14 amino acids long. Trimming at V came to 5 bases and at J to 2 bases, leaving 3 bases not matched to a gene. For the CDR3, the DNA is TGTGCCAGTAGTGGGCTAGCGGGAGCCTACGAGCAGTACTTC. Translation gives CASSGLAGAYEQYF.

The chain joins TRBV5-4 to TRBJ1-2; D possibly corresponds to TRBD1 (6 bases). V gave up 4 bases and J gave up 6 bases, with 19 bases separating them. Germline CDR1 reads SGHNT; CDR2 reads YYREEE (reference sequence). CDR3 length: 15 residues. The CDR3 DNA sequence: TGTGCCAGCAGCGGGCGGAACAGGGTCCCCGATGGCTACACCTTC. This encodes CASSGRNRVPDGYTF.

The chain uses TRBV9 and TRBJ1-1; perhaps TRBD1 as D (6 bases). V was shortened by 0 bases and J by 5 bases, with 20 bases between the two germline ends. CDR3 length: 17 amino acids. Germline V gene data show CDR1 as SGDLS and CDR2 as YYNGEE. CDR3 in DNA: TGTGCCAGCAGCGTAGTAATGTATAGCGAAGGGGGTACTGAAGCTTTCTTT. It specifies CASSVVMYSEGGTEAFF.

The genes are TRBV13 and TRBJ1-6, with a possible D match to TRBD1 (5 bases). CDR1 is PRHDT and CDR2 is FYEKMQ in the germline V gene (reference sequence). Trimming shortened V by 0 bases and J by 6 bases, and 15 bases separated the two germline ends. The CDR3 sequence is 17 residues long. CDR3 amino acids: CASSLGGAGIPNSPLHF. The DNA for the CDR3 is TGTGCCAGCAGCTTAGGGGGAGCAGGGATTCCTAATTCACCCCTCCACTTT.

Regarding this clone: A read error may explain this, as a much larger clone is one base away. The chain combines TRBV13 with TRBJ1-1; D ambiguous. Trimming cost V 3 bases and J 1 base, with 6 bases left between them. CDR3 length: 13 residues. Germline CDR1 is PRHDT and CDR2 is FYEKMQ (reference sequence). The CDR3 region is CASSLGWNTEAFF. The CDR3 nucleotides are TGTGCCAGCAGCTTGGGGTGGAACACTGAAGCTTTCTTT.

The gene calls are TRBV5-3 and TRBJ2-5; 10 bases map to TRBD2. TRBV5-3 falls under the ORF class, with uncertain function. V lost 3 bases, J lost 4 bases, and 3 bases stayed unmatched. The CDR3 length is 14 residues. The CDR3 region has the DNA TGTGCCAGAAGCTACCTAGCGGGAGTAGAGACCCAGTACTTC. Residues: CARSYLAGVETQYF.

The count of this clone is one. CDR3 residues: CASSSRTDYEQYF. The CDR3 coding sequence is TGTGCCAGCAGTTCCCGGACGGATTACGAGCAGTACTTC. The chain recombines TRBV6-5 with TRBJ2-7; D gene unclear. Germline V CDR1 and CDR2: MNHEY, SVGAGI. The V end lost 4 bases, the J end lost 4 bases, and 11 bases lay between the germline ends. The CDR3 sequence is 13 residues long.

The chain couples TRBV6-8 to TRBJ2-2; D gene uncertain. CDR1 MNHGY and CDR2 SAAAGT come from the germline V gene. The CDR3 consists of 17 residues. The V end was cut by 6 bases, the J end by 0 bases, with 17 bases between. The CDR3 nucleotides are TGTGCCAGCAGGACCGGGCAAAGAGGCCCGAACACCGGGGAGCTGTTTTTT. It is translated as CASRTGQRGPNTGELFF.

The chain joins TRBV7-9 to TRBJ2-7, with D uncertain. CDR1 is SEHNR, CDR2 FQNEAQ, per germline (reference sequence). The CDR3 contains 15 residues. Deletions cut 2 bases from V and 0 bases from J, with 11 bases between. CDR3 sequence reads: CASSLFKDNSYEQYF. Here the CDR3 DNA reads TGTGCCAGCAGCTTATTCAAGGATAACTCCTACGAGCAGTACTTC.

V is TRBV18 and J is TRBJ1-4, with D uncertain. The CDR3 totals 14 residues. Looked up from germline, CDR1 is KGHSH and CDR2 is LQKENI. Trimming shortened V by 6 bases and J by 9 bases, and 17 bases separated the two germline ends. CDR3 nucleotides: TGTGCCAGCTCCCCCAAGGAAGATCAGCAAAAACTGTTTTTT. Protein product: CASSPKEDQQKLFF. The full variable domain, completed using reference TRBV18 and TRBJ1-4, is NAGVMQNPRHLVRRRGQEARLRCSPMKGHSHVYWYRQLPEEGLKFMVYLQKENIIDESGMPKERFSAEFPKEGPSILRIQQVVRGDSAAYFCASSPKEDQQKLFFGSGTQLSVL.

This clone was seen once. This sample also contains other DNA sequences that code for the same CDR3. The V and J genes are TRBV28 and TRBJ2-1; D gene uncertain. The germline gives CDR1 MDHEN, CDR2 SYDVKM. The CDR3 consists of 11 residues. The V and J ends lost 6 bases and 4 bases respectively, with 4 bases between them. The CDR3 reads CASSGYNEQFF. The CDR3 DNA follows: TGTGCCAGCAGCGGGTACAATGAGCAGTTCTTC.

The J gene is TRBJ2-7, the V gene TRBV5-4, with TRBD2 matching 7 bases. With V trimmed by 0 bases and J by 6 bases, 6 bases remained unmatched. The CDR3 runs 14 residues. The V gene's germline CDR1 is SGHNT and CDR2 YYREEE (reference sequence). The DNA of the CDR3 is TGTGCCAGCAGCTTGGCGGGGGAGGGGTCCGAGCAGTACTTC. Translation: CASSLAGEGSEQYF.

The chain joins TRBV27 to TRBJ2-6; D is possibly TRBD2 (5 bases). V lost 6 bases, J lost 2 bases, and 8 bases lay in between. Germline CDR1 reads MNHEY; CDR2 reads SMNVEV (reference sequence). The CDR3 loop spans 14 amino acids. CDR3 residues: CASSWETGANVLTF. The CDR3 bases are TGTGCCAGCAGCTGGGAGACTGGGGCCAACGTCCTGACTTTC.

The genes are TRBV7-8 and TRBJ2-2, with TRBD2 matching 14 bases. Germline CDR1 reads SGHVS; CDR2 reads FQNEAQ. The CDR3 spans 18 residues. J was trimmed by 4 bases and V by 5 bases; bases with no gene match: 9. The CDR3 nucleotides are TGTGCCAGCAGCCAGGGACTAGCGGGAGAACTGCCCACCGGGGAGCTGTTTTTT. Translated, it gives CASSQGLAGELPTGELFF.

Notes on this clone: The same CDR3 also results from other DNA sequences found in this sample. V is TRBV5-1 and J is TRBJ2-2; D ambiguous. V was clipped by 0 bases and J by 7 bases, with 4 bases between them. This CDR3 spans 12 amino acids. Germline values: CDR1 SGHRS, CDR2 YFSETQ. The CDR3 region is CASSLVGGELFF. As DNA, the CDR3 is TGCGCCAGCAGCTTGGTCGGCGGGGAGCTGTTTTTT.